These 11 T cell receptor beta chains share one sample of origin, sequenced in a study of metastatic and nonmetastatic thyroid tumors. Through MiXCR, TCRdb re-clonotyped the PCR reads. Among about 23,000 clones listed, roughly 24% were seen once. Thyroid surgery took place with no prior treatment in any patient. Sequenced: tumor tissue. Receptors were obtained from a female donor with papillary thyroid cancer or a benign thyroid nodule (not recorded which). Some clones in this sample may be carry-over from other donors' samples.

By its share, this clone is medium-sized. V is TRBV11-1 and J is TRBJ2-7; maybe TRBD2 (7 bases). The length of the CDR3 is 13 residues. The germline gives CDR1 SGHAT, CDR2 FQDESV (reference sequence). V lost 3 bases and J 5 bases, leaving 11 bases between the germline ends. The CDR3 coding sequence is TGTGCCAGCAGCTTGGGGGGGCAGGACGAGCAGTACTTC. Protein: CASSLGGQDEQYF.

The J gene is TRBJ1-1, the V gene TRBV5-1; D gene ambiguous. V was cut by 2 bases and J by 2 bases, with 7 bases left in between. The CDR3 extends over 13 amino acids. Germline V gene lookup returns CDR1 SGHRS and CDR2 YFSETQ. The CDR3 DNA reads TGCGCCAGCAGCTTACCGGTTAACACTGAAGCTTTCTTT. This translates into CASSLPVNTEAFF.

Of note for this clone: Sequence at one end of the junction differs from germline and may be a read error. The rearrangement joins TRBV12-3 or TRBV12-4 to TRBJ2-7; 8 bases align to TRBD2. The CDR3 runs 12 residues. The chain's CDR3 is CASSFPGGQPVF. The CDR3, as DNA: TGTGCCAGCAGTTTTCCGGGGGGGCAGCCGGTCTTC.

The chain combines TRBV20-1 with TRBJ1-5; D is uncertain. The germline CDR1 and CDR2 sequences are DFQATT and SNEGSKA (reference sequence). V lost 6 bases, J lost 3 bases, and 9 bases lay in between. This CDR3 has 12 residues. The CDR3 region is CSAGRLNQPQHF. The DNA of the CDR3 is TGCAGTGCCGGGCGACTCAATCAGCCCCAGCATTTT.

In its sample, this clone ranks as medium-sized. The chain has TRBV12-3 or TRBV12-4 and TRBJ1-1, with a tentative D call TRBD1 (5 bases). V was clipped by 4 bases and J by 8 bases, with 8 bases between them. The CDR3 is 11 residues long. The CDR3 DNA is TGTGCCAGCAGTTGGGGGGTAGAAGCTTTCTTT. Translated: CASSWGVEAFF.

This chain links TRBV7-2 with TRBJ1-4, with unresolved D. V lost 3 bases to trimming and J lost 4 bases, with 15 bases between them. The CDR3 is 16 residues long. Germline CDR1 and CDR2: SGHTA and FQGNSA. The CDR3 is CASSLAPLGYNEKLFF. The CDR3 DNA is TGTGCCAGCAGCTTGGCCCCCCTGGGGTATAATGAAAAACTGTTTTTT.

This clone occurred many times. The chain has TRBV12-3 or TRBV12-4 and TRBJ2-3; no reliable D call. The V and J ends lost 1 base and 2 bases respectively, with 4 bases between them. The CDR3 length is 13 residues. CDR3 DNA sequence: TGTGCCAGCAGTTTAGGGAACACAGATACGCAGTATTTT. Translating it yields CASSLGNTDTQYF.

The chain joins TRBV11-2 to TRBJ2-1; 10 bases align to TRBD2. Germline V lookup: CDR1 SGHAT, CDR2 FQNNGV. The CDR3 totals 15 residues. Losses at the gene ends were 6 bases for V and 4 bases for J; bases not matched to a gene: 6. In DNA form, the CDR3 reads TGTGCCAGCAGGGGAGCGGGAGGGGGATACAATGAGCAGTTCTTC. It encodes CASRGAGGGYNEQFF.

Remarks on this clone: The junction does not match germline at one end; this may be a read error. The rearrangement joins TRBV11-3 to TRBJ2-2; D may match TRBD1 or TRBD2 (5 bases each). This CDR3 is built from 14 residues. CDR1 and CDR2 (germline): SGHNT, YENEEA. In DNA, the CDR3 is TGTGCCAGCATCCTAGGGCCGGGGACCGGTGAGCTGTTTTTT. Translating gives CASILGPGTGELFF.

In its sample, this clone was seen a few times. The chain employs TRBV6-5 and TRBJ1-2; D uncertain. Trimming left V 2 bases short and J 6 bases short, with 10 bases between. Germline loops: CDR1 MNHEY, CDR2 SVGAGI. The CDR3 has 13 residues. CDR3 nucleotides: TGTGCCAGCAGTTACGAGGCATGGGATGGCTACACCTTC. This gives the protein CASSYEAWDGYTF.

V is TRBV11-2 and J is TRBJ2-7, with 8 bases matching TRBD1. CDR3 length equals 14 residues. CDR1 SGHAT and CDR2 FQNNGV come from the germline V gene. The V gene end was trimmed by 1 base and the J gene end by 4 bases; junction bases not matched to a gene: 3. CDR3 region: CASSLGQGAYEQYF. In DNA form, the CDR3 reads TGTGCCAGCAGCTTAGGCCAGGGGGCATACGAGCAGTACTTC.